This T cell receptor (beta chain) emerged from a study of PD-1 blockade in classical Hodgkin lymphoma. Study results and limitations: The study found complete responders had baseline diversity similar to newly diagnosed patients. Initiation of nivolumab under 1 year after ASCT led to exclusion of patients. Nothing has yet pinned down what causes the repertoire differences, possibly disease activity or prior therapy.

Turning to this clone: What it binds is unknown.

Trimming shortened V by 5 bases and J by 1 base, and 9 bases separated the two germline ends. Germline CDR1 MNHEY, CDR2 SVGAGI. The CDR3 sequence is 14 residues long. Relapses following autologous stem cell transplantation were seen in all patients, with brentuximab vedotin exposure varying. Measured with immunoSEQ multiplex PCR; TCRdb has only the in-frame clones, and not every one. The sample has 100,000 or so clones, around 88% seen once. Sequences were derived from peripheral blood mononuclear cells (PBMCs), sampled before the second cycle of nivolumab. The rearrangement uses TRBV6-5 and TRBJ1-5; D possibly corresponds to TRBD1 (6 bases). The TCR sequence derives from a human donor with classical Hodgkin lymphoma. The CDR3 sequence: CASSRTASNQPQHF. The CDR3, as DNA: TGTGCCAGCAGTCGGACAGCGAGCAATCAGCCCCAGCATTTT.